This TCR beta chain emerged from a study of CD8 T cells in ankylosing spondylitis. The study, taken as a whole, reports: Past studies reported some motif variants in reactive arthritis synovial fluid and blood. A TCR beta motif of eight highly homologous variants appeared characteristic of ankylosing spondylitis blood.

Using its own MiXCR run on the 5' RACE reads, TCRdb lists one record per CDR3 protein. Of about 200,000 distinct CDR3 sequences in the sample, approximately 7.3% are singletons; the top ten hold 11% to 15%. This clonotype was recorded at least ten times. What it recognizes is unknown. CDR1 is MNHEY, CDR2 SVGAGI, per germline. V was clipped by 6 bases and J by 0 bases, with 5 bases between them. The CDR3 runs to 12 residues. This sequence originates from a male donor with ankylosing spondylitis. This chain links TRBV6-5 with TRBJ2-5; D is unresolved. The sample consisted of blood, either unsorted or a sorted T cell fraction (not recorded which). The CDR3 reads CASRDHQETQYF. CDR3 DNA sequence: TGTGCCAGCAGGGACCACCAAGAGACCCAGTACTTC.